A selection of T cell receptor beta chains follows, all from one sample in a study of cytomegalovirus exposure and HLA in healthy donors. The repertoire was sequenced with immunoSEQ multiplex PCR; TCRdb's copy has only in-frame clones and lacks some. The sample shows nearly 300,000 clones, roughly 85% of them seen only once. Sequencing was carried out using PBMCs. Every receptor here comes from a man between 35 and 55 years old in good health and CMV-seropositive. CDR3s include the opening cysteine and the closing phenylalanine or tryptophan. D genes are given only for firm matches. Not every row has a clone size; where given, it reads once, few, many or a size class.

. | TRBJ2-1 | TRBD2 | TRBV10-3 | TGTGCCATCAGCCCCGGGACTAGCGGGAGGGGTCACAATGAGCAGTTCTTC | CAISPGTSGRGHNEQFF
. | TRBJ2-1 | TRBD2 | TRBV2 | TGTGCCAGCAGGACAGATGGACTAGCGGTAAGCTCCTACAATGAGCAGTTCTTC | CASRTDGLAVSSYNEQFF
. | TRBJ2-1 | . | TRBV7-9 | TGTTCCAGCAGCCCCGCGACAGTTAACAATGAGCAGTTCTTC | CSSSPATVNNEQFF
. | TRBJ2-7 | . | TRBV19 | TGTGCCAGTAGTCCGGGGATAGGGCAGACTACCTACGAGCAGTACTTC | CASSPGIGQTTYEQYF
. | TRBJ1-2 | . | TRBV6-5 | TGTGCCAGCAGTTACTCGTCGGTCTATGGCTACACCTTC | CASSYSSVYGYTF
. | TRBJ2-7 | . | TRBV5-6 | TGTGCCAGCAGCTTGGGGAGGGAGTCCTACGAGCAGTACTTC | CASSLGRESYEQYF
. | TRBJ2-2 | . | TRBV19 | TGTGCCAGTAAGCGGGCTTCCGGGGAGCTGTTTTTT | CASKRASGELFF
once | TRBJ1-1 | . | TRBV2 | TGTGCCAACCCCGGGCGGGGGGAGGGCACTGAAGCTTTCTTT | CANPGRGEGTEAFF
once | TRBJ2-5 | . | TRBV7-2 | TGTGCCAGCAGCCCCGTCGAGCGGAGACAAGAGACCCAGTACTTC | CASSPVERRQETQYF
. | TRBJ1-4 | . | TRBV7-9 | TGTTCCAGCTCCGGTGGAAATACCGGGACAACGAATGAAAAACTGTTTTTT | CSSSGGNTGTTNEKLFF
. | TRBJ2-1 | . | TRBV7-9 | TGTGCCAGCAGCTATTGGACTAATTGGGACGGTCACAATGAGCAGTTCTTC | CASSYWTNWDGHNEQFF
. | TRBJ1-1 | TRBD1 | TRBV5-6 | TGTGCCAGCAGCCCCGGGACAGGGACCCTGAACACTGAAGCTTTCTTT | CASSPGTGTLNTEAFF
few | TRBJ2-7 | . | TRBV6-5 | TGTGCCAGCAGTTATCGGCTTTCAACAGGGGAGCAGTACTTC | CASSYRLSTGEQYF
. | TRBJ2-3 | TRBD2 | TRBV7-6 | TGTGCCAGCTCGCCGTCGCTTGGGACTAGCGGGAGACTCAGCACAGATACGCAGTATTTT | CASSPSLGTSGRLSTDTQYF
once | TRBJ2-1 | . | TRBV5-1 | TGCGCCAGCAGCCCCCCCGGGGTCCCCTACAATGAGCAGTTCTTC | CASSPPGVPYNEQFF
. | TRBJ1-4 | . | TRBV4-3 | TGCGCCAGCAGCCAAGATAGACAGGCCACGGGGGAAAAACTGTTTTTT | CASSQDRQATGEKLFF
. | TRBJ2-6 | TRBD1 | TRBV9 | TGTGCCAGCAGCGTAGGAGGGGGCGTAAGGGCCAACGTCCTGACTTTC | CASSVGGGVRANVLTF
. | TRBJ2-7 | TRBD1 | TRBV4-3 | TGCGCCAGCAGCCAGGAATTCGTGACAGGGGGCTCCTACGAGCAGTACTTC | CASSQEFVTGGSYEQYF
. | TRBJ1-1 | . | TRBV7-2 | TGTGCCAGCAGCTTAGTAATCGTCAAGGAGGCTGAAGCTTTCTTT | CASSLVIVKEAEAFF
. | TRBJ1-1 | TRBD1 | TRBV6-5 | TGTGCCAGCAGTTACACAGGGGGCACTGAAGCTTTCTTT | CASSYTGGTEAFF
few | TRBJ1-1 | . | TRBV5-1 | TGCGCCAGCAGAACAGACAGGAACACTGAAGCTTTCTTT | CASRTDRNTEAFF
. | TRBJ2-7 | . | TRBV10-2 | TGCGCCAGCAGCCTAGCGAGGGGCTCCTACGAGCAGTACTTC | CASSLARGSYEQYF
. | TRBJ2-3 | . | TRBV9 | TGTGCCAGCAGCGTAAGACTCAGGGGAGATACGCAGTATTTT | CASSVRLRGDTQYF
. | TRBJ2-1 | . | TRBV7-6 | TGTGCCAGCAGCCCCCGGGGAACCCCCCCCTACAATGAGCAGTTCTTC | CASSPRGTPPYNEQFF
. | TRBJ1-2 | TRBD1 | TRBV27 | TGTGCCAGCAGTCCCCTAGGGGGCTTGGACTATGGCTACACCTTC | CASSPLGGLDYGYTF
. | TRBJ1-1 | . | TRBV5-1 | TGCGCCAGCAGCTCCGGGACTGCCGTCTCGAACACTGAAGCTTTCTTT | CASSSGTAVSNTEAFF
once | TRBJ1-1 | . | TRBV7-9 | TGTTCCAGCAGTCCGGGTCTGGGGGGAACTGAAGCTTTCTTT | CSSSPGLGGTEAFF